This TCR beta chain is drawn from a study of T cells in Graves' hyperthyroidism and ophthalmopathy. Notes on the study in general: A 13 V-J model separated ophthalmopathy from stable hyperthyroidism.

It was considered stable Graves' hyperthyroidism when ophthalmopathy did not progress within 18 months. The diagnoses drew upon clinical symptoms, serum thyroxine and TRAb, thyroid ultrasound and orbital computed tomography. From more than 9.5 ml of fresh peripheral blood, PBMCs were isolated. Amplification yielded TCR beta CDR3 regions, with RNA transcripts as the source. HTBI primers were employed in a first-round RT-PCR of the TCR CDR3. MiXCR was run by TCRdb on the multiplex PCR reads, yielding one entry per CDR3 protein. The sample has over 550,000 distinct CDR3 sequences; approximately 15% are singletons. Germline V gene sequence: CDR1 SQVTM, CDR2 ANQGSEA. This CDR3 region has 18 residues. V lost 4 bases and J lost 0; bases outside the gene matches: 8. Concerning this clonotype: Its target is unknown.

This TCR came from a woman aged 18-35 years with Graves' hyperthyroidism. The gene calls are TRBV29-1 and TRBJ2-1, with 14 positions matching TRBD2. Sample: blood. The CDR3 nucleotides are TGCAGCGTTGGGGGACTAGCGGGAGAGCACCCCTCCTACAATGAGCAGTTCTTC. This translates into CSVGGLAGEHPSYNEQFF.